Shown below are 2 T cell receptor beta chains from a single sample sequenced in a study of cytomegalovirus exposure and HLA in healthy donors. A multiplex PCR was run with 60 Vbeta primers and 13 Jbeta primers. This table comes from immunoSEQ multiplex PCR, and its TCRdb copy is limited to in-frame clones, with some not included. Of 100,000 to 150,000 clones listed, around 70% were seen once; the top ten hold approximately 4.1%. The sample consisted of PBMCs. The receptors shown here come from a woman aged 40 to 55 in good health and CMV-seronegative.

Concerning this clone: The junction departs from the called germline gene at one end, perhaps through a read error. This chain links TRBV6-1 with TRBJ1-2; 11 nucleotides match TRBD1. There are 18 residues in the CDR3. Per germline, CDR1 MNHNS and CDR2 SASEGT. The CDR3 bases are TGTGCCAGCAGTGATTACGGTACTACGCGGACAGGGGGCGACGCTCATACTTTC. Protein sequence: CASSDYGTTRTGGDAHTF.

The gene calls are TRBV10-2 and TRBJ2-5, with TRBD2 matching over 9 bases. Gene TRBJ2-7 matches the end of the DNA better, so the J call may be wrong. The CDR3 runs to 14 residues. CDR1 is WSHSY, CDR2 SAAADI, per germline. The CDR3 region is CASTGLARSYEQYF. CDR3 DNA sequence: TGCGCCAGTACCGGACTAGCGAGATCCTACGAGCAGTACTTC.